This T cell receptor (beta chain) was captured by sequencing in a study of cytomegalovirus exposure and HLA in healthy donors. Study-wide results and limits: About 87% or about 30% of the time was how often most TCR beta V segments were productive, according to an earlier analysis. Later, an analysis showed that TCR beta chains associated with HLA were more clonally expanded than others that were equally common.

Comment on this clone: Its antigen is as yet unknown. A junction boundary mismatches the germline segment, possibly from a read error.

The CDR3 is 9 amino acids. Germline V gene data show CDR1 as SEHNR and CDR2 as FQNEAQ (reference sequence). A multiplex PCR was run with 60 Vbeta primers and 13 Jbeta primers. Data came from immunoSEQ multiplex PCR; TCRdb stores just in-frame clones and leaves some out. The table lists fewer than 150,000 clones, with roughly 2.7% in the top ten. The chain combines TRBV7-9 with TRBJ2-5, with D possibly matching TRBD2 (7 bases). Sequencing was done on a sample of PBMCs. The TCR sequence derives from a man aged 40-55 years in good health and CMV-seronegative. In DNA, the CDR3 is TGTGCCAGCGGGGAGGGGGACAACTTC. Its protein is CASGEGDNF.